The rows below give T cell receptor beta chains drawn from one sample of a study of T cell responses to AZD1222 COVID-19 vaccine. The table came from immunoSEQ multiplex PCR; TCRdb's copy has only in-frame clones and leaves some out. The sample gives fewer than 150,000 clones, around 88% of which show up once; 6.5% is in the top ten. Sequences were derived from peripheral blood, sampled 28 days after the second AZD1222 dose. The receptors here all came from an adult who received the AZD1222 COVID-19 vaccine. The CDR3 runs from the conserved cysteine through the conserved F or W. A D gene is named only where the DNA matches it firmly. The size entry is marked missing in some rows and otherwise reads once, few, many or a size class.

.,.,TRBJ1-5,TRBV19,CASSIALTRVRGLGQPQHF,TGTGCCAGTAGTATAGCTCTAACACGTGTCAGGGGATTGGGTCAGCCCCAGCATTTT
.,.,TRBJ1-1,TRBV6-5,CASSYSGVREAFF,TGTGCCAGCAGTTACAGCGGGGTAAGGGAGGCTTTCTTT
TRBD2,.,TRBJ2-5,TRBV4-1,CASSRGLAGGVQETQYF,TGCGCCAGCAGCCGGGGACTAGCGGGGGGGGTACAAGAGACCCAGTACTTC
.,.,TRBJ2-3,TRBV18,CASSPSVYLTDTQYF,TGTGCCAGCTCACCAAGTGTTTACCTCACAGATACGCAGTATTTT
.,.,TRBJ1-3,TRBV6-5,CASSYSRLSGNTIYF,TGTGCCAGCAGTTACTCACGCCTCTCTGGAAACACCATATATTTT
.,few,TRBJ1-6,TRBV6-2/TRBV6-3,CASSYSGIHRLNSPLHF,TGTGCCAGCAGTTACTCAGGGATCCATAGGTTGAATTCACCCCTCCACTTT
TRBD1,.,TRBJ1-1,TRBV4-1,CASSRTGTGSFSEAFF,TGCGCCAGCAGCCGAACCGGGACAGGGAGTTTTTCTGAAGCTTTCTTT
.,.,TRBJ2-2,TRBV3-1/TRBV3-2,CASSQTAGELFF,TGTGCCAGCAGCCAGACGGCCGGGGAGCTGTTTTTT
.,.,TRBJ1-2,TRBV10-3,CAIRSTGTTSYGYTF,TGTGCCATCAGGAGCACCGGGACAACCTCCTATGGCTACACCTTC
.,.,TRBJ2-1,TRBV7-9,CASSLAQQGNEQFF,TGTGCCAGCAGCTTGGCACAACAGGGTAATGAGCAGTTCTTC
.,.,TRBJ1-2,TRBV19,CASSRSSPAWGSYGYTF,TGTGCCAGTAGTAGGTCGTCGCCGGCGTGGGGGAGCTATGGCTACACCTTC
.,once,TRBJ1-2,TRBV5-6,CASSLAFSPGGPGGYTF,TGTGCCAGCAGCTTGGCTTTCTCTCCGGGGGGCCCGGGTGGCTACACCTTC
TRBD1,.,TRBJ2-1,TRBV5-8,CASSPLDRDYNEQFF,TGTGCCAGCAGCCCACTGGACAGGGACTACAATGAGCAGTTCTTC
.,.,TRBJ2-7,TRBV7-2,CASSLTGITYEQYF,TGTGCCAGCAGCTTAACCGGGATTACCTACGAGCAGTACTTC
.,.,TRBJ1-2,TRBV19,CASRAAIYGYTF,TGTGCCAGTAGGGCAGCAATCTATGGCTACACCTTC
TRBD1,.,TRBJ1-2,TRBV19,CASSMSPGQSFYGYTF,TGTGCCAGTAGTATGTCCCCGGGACAGTCCTTCTATGGCTACACCTTC
TRBD1,.,TRBJ1-1,TRBV25-1,CASIPSQGASEAFF,TGTGCCAGCATCCCATCACAGGGGGCTTCTGAAGCTTTCTTT
.,few,TRBJ1-5,TRBV10-3,CAISESGPPQHF,TGTGCCATCAGTGAGTCGGGGCCGCCCCAGCATTTT
.,once,TRBJ1-4,TRBV5-1,CASSLGHPEKLFF,TGCGCCAGCAGCCTGGGCCACCCTGAAAAACTGTTTTTT
TRBD2,few,TRBJ2-3,TRBV2,CASSEAGRGGFGTDTQYF,TGTGCCAGCAGTGAAGCCGGGCGGGGGGGCTTCGGCACAGATACGCAGTATTTT
.,few,TRBJ1-5,TRBV5-4,CASSVVQTGFTQPQHF,TGTGCCAGCAGCGTTGTCCAAACAGGGTTTACCCAGCCCCAGCATTTT
.,.,TRBJ1-2,TRBV3-1/TRBV3-2,CASSQPVYGYTF,TGTGCCAGCAGCCAACCAGTCTATGGCTACACCTTC
.,.,TRBJ2-1,TRBV10-3,CAISESPLGGAGNEQFF,TGTGCCATCAGTGAGTCACCGCTGGGGGGGGCCGGCAATGAGCAGTTCTTC
.,.,TRBJ1-1,TRBV19,CASSIAVQYTEAFF,TGTGCCAGTAGTATCGCGGTACAGTACACTGAAGCTTTCTTT
.,.,TRBJ1-2,TRBV6-2/TRBV6-3,CASSPGYGYTF,TGTGCCAGCAGTCCGGGTTATGGCTACACCTTC
TRBD1,.,TRBJ1-2,TRBV19,CASSIPDRANYGYTF,TGTGCCAGTAGTATTCCGGACAGGGCTAACTATGGCTACACCTTC
TRBD1,.,TRBJ1-5,TRBV13,CASSWTGTANQPQHF,TGTGCCAGCAGCTGGACCGGGACAGCGAATCAGCCCCAGCATTTT
TRBD1,once,TRBJ2-5,TRBV15,CATSRGDRGETQYF,TGTGCCACCAGCAGGGGGGACAGGGGGGAGACCCAGTACTTC
.,.,TRBJ1-6,TRBV6-2/TRBV6-3,CASSYTPGQPLHF,TGTGCCAGCAGTTACACCCCAGGACAACCCCTCCACTTT
.,.,TRBJ1-3,TRBV6-5,CASQSPHRMGNTIYF,TGTGCCAGCCAGAGTCCCCATAGGATGGGAAACACCATATATTTT
.,.,TRBJ2-6,TRBV5-4,CASSLGTGANVLTF,TGTGCCAGCAGCTTGGGGACTGGGGCCAACGTCCTGACTTTC
.,.,TRBJ1-2,TRBV18,CASSPPTDRGYGYTF,TGTGCCAGCTCACCACCGACGGACAGAGGGTATGGCTACACCTTC
TRBD1,.,TRBJ1-2,TRBV5-1,CASSLGDRESPSYGYTF,TGCGCCAGCAGCTTGGGGGACAGGGAATCCCCTAGCTATGGCTACACCTTC
.,.,TRBJ2-7,TRBV20-1,CSAIDTGPTEQYF,TGCAGTGCTATTGACACTGGCCCTACGGAGCAGTACTTC
.,.,TRBJ2-3,TRBV27,CASSLTPTDTQYF,TGTGCCAGCAGTTTAACCCCCACAGATACGCAGTATTTT
.,.,TRBJ2-1,TRBV29-1,CSGVIYNEQFF,TGCAGCGGTGTGATCTACAATGAGCAGTTCTTC
TRBD1,once,TRBJ1-5,TRBV27,CASSLGEGAGGNQPQHF,TGTGCCAGCAGTTTAGGTGAGGGGGCCGGGGGCAATCAGCCCCAGCATTTT
TRBD1,.,TRBJ1-2,TRBV2,CASSGRGREDYGYTF,TGTGCCAGCAGTGGAAGGGGGCGCGAGGACTATGGCTACACCTTC
.,.,TRBJ1-3,TRBV7-2,CASSLGRNSGNTIYF,TGTGCCAGCAGCCTAGGACGGAACTCTGGAAACACCATATATTTT
.,.,TRBJ2-5,TRBV7-9,CASSFSTVETQYF,TGTGCCAGCAGTTTTAGTACGGTGGAGACCCAGTACTTC
.,.,TRBJ2-2,TRBV5-4,CASSRDLGHLNTGELFF,TGTGCCAGCAGCAGGGACTTGGGACATTTGAACACCGGGGAGCTGTTTTTT
TRBD1,.,TRBJ1-1,TRBV28,CASTSWAGGFVNTEAFF,TGTGCCAGCACCTCCTGGGCAGGGGGCTTTGTGAACACTGAAGCTTTCTTT
TRBD1,.,TRBJ1-5,TRBV25-1,CASSEAGTGIGQPQHF,TGTGCCAGCAGTGAAGCCGGGACAGGGATAGGTCAGCCCCAGCATTTT
.,.,TRBJ2-1,TRBV19,CASSNRDLPSNEQFF,TGTGCCAGTAGTAACCGGGACTTGCCCTCCAATGAGCAGTTCTTC
TRBD1,.,TRBJ2-2,TRBV28,CASSLAWDRRNTGELFF,TGTGCCAGCAGTTTAGCCTGGGACAGGCGGAACACCGGGGAGCTGTTTTTT
.,.,TRBJ2-1,TRBV9,CASSAPPQGSYNEQFF,TGTGCCAGCAGCGCGCCTCCACAGGGATCCTACAATGAGCAGTTCTTC
TRBD1,.,TRBJ1-4,TRBV10-3,CAISDGTGGSVNEKLFF,TGTGCCATCAGTGATGGGACAGGGGGCTCGGTTAATGAAAAACTGTTTTTT
TRBD1,.,TRBJ2-7,TRBV7-2,CASSVYPVGQGSYEQYF,TGTGCCAGCAGCGTTTACCCGGTAGGACAGGGGTCCTACGAGCAGTACTTC
TRBD1,.,TRBJ2-1,TRBV28,CASSPGTVLFNNEQFF,TGTGCCAGCAGTCCCGGGACAGTTCTTTTTAACAATGAGCAGTTCTTC
TRBD1,.,TRBJ1-1,TRBV19,CASTSQGSVTEAFF,TGTGCCAGTACCTCACAGGGGTCAGTCACTGAAGCTTTCTTT
.,.,TRBJ1-4,TRBV5-1,CASSLGRVGATNEKLFF,TGCGCCAGCAGCTTGGGTCGAGTTGGTGCAACTAATGAAAAACTGTTTTTT
.,.,TRBJ2-5,TRBV7-9,CASSSNLGGQETQYF,TGTGCCAGCAGTTCCAACTTGGGGGGGCAGGAGACCCAGTACTTC
.,.,TRBJ2-7,TRBV6-5,CASSSPLEQYF,TGTGCCAGCAGTTCCCCTCTGGAGCAGTACTTC
.,.,TRBJ1-2,TRBV3-1/TRBV3-2,CASSIDPDRKGYTF,TGTGCCAGCAGCATCGATCCTGACCGTAAGGGCTACACCTTC
.,.,TRBJ1-5,TRBV7-2,CASSFESSSPQHF,TGTGCCAGCAGCTTCGAGAGTTCAAGTCCCCAGCATTTT
TRBD1,.,TRBJ1-4,TRBV19,CASSISGQGGEKLFF,TGTGCCAGTAGTATTTCCGGACAGGGGGGAGAAAAACTGTTTTTT
.,.,TRBJ1-1,TRBV18,CASSPPATRKNTEAFF,TGTGCCAGCTCACCACCCGCCACCCGGAAGAACACTGAAGCTTTCTTT
TRBD1,.,TRBJ1-1,TRBV5-1,CASSKGQGLNTEAFF,TGCGCCAGCAGCAAGGGACAGGGATTGAACACTGAAGCTTTCTTT
.,.,TRBJ2-5,TRBV19,CASSPHRVGQETQYF,TGTGCCAGTAGTCCACACAGAGTGGGGCAAGAGACCCAGTACTTC